What follows describes a single T cell receptor (beta chain). This clone was detected once. Its antigen is unknown. There are no base qualities to consult, and no much larger clone falls within one base. These data are taken from a study of cytomegalovirus exposure and HLA in healthy donors (dated by TCRdb to about 2017). About the full investigation: An earlier analysis of several hundred of the donors reported approximately 300 Gb of sequence data and 117 million unique TCR beta sequences obtained from some 170 million T cells. A few DR-DQ haplotypes were handled as single units for association and clustering because linkage in the cohort was strong. Along with the roughly 670-subject first cohort, a separate validation cohort of over a hundred different subjects was used. An earlier analysis of fewer than 750 of the donors used high-throughput TCR beta sequencing to judge whether each TCR beta V gene segment behaved as functional or pseudogenic. On average, about 240,000 unique TCR beta nucleotide sequences were sequenced per donor among 398 genotyped donors of the cohort, with around 19% of those sequences being non-productive. The number of donors typed differed by locus, with 629-630 for A, B, C, DRB1 and DQB1, 522 for DQA1, 600 to 610 for DPA1, and over 400 for DPB1. The aim of the study was to test whether cataloging public T cell receptors could identify signatures of past pathogen exposure. Every repertoire in the discovery cohort had been generated on one and the same sequencing platform. An early release that covered 640 HLA-typed donors contained about 300 gigabases of sequencing data and 75 million to 100 million unique TCR sequences. Using immunosequencing, the study profiled T cell repertoires from 500 to 800 subjects and related those repertoires to cytomegalovirus serostatus. Genome-wide SNP genotypes for about 60% of the 666 donors were used in a later genetic analysis, which treated that subset as a discovery cohort. HLA typing covered class I and class II loci at four-digit resolution. A later analysis re-analyzed previously published TCR beta repertoires from roughly 600 donors and added high-resolution HLA genotyping to study TCR occurrence patterns. Among the approximately 420 genotyped donors, approximately 77% belonged to the genetic ancestry cluster associated with self-reported Caucasian donors. The later analysis used no new phenotypic data to find candidate immune exposures, relying instead on TCR beta sequences and their occurrence across donors. Donor age, sex, ethnicity and CMV serostatus were compiled together with the repertoire data. The study combined high-throughput TCR immunosequencing, statistical association of individual TCRs with disease status, and machine learning to predict cytomegalovirus infection status.

CDR1 and CDR2 are drawn from the germline V gene (reference sequence): LNHDA, SQIVND. Trimming takes 5 bases off V and 4 bases off J; junction bases not matched to a gene: 9. From cysteine to phenylalanine, the CDR3 is 15 amino acids long. The entry retains the CDR3 DNA only, 45 bases that are in frame from base 1. Library preparation employed the immunoSEQ multiplex PCR assay. For the multiplex PCR, a mixture combining 60 forward primers for TCR Vbeta segments and 13 reverse primers for TCR Jbeta segments was used. The CDR3 region of rearranged TCR beta genes was amplified from genomic DNA with a multiplex PCR assay. Amplified TCR beta libraries were sequenced as 87-base-pair reads on the Illumina HiSeq System. Processing in the source paper ran as follows. In a later analysis, some 80 million unique TCR beta chains were counted across the 500 to 850 repertoires, and roughly 10 million of these chains were shared by at least two donors. To remove PCR and sequencing errors, raw reads were error-corrected and collapsed into unique sequences using a nearest-neighbor algorithm that merged closely related sequences. V, D and J gene segments were assigned by aligning CDR3 sequences to IMGT reference sequences. For a sequence to be retained, a match of at least six nucleotides to both a V gene segment and a J gene segment was required. A rearrangement was called productive if the CDR3 had no stop codons and remained in frame with V and J, and every other rearrangement was called non-productive. Following IMGT convention, CDR3 was defined as the stretch from the second conserved V-encoded cysteine up to the conserved J-encoded phenylalanine. The earlier analysis of 587 of the donors excluded sequences that lacked an unambiguous match to a single V gene segment. An earlier analysis of 587 of the donors called V segments functional above 56.7% productive rearrangements and segregating when the between-donor standard deviation exceeded 5%. To diagnose cytomegalovirus status from the catalog of TCR beta chain sequences, a statistical classification framework was built. A later analysis assigned V and J genes by comparing TCR nucleotide sequences with IMGT/GENE-DB human TR gene sequences. Using the TCRdist pipeline, a later analysis assigned CDR3 sequences along with most-parsimonious VDJ recombination scenarios. In a later analysis, every TCR beta chain was defined by the combination of its CDR3 amino acid sequence and its V-gene family, and reads without a unique V-gene family were dropped. In a later analysis, 450 to 600 highly shared, low-generation-probability nucleotide sequences were removed to address suspected cross-contamination and a sequencing artifact. For each public chain, a later analysis derived a clonal expansion index from normalized ranks of inferred template counts within each repertoire. In a later analysis, generation probabilities were computed with a VDJ recombination model fitted to out-of-frame rearrangements, and the resulting probabilities were checked against IGoR. A later analysis scored TCR-TCR, TCR-HLA and TCR-CMV co-occurrence with hypergeometric tests, applying a repertoire-size bias correction to TCR pairs. False discovery rates were estimated in a later analysis by permuting HLA or CMV assignments 20 times. In a later analysis, co-occurring TCRs were grouped with DBSCAN, and TCRdist sequence similarity was added when clustering was performed within HLA-allele-positive subsets. Repertoires with fewer than 30,000 or more than 120,000 public chains, plus five repertoires with anomalous nucleotide sharing, were excluded from co-occurrence clustering. Here the immuneACCESS table is served through TCRdb, limited to in-frame sequences with V and J called. Missing clones are a known gap in these copies; in checked studies unresolved V genes cover under half, and the rest lacks a known reason. V and J calls and clone size are as listed in that table; D and trimming were resolved from the DNA. The sample profile shows 200,000 or so clones; more than 60% of them were found once. 0.2% to 0.25% of the sample rests with the top ten.

Paper-wide results and their limitations: Correlated functional status among segregating V segments might reflect linkage disequilibrium, but an unknown experimental factor could not be ruled out. Roughly uniform sequencing depth across donors was assumed in presence/absence analyses, although this assumption may not hold. According to the authors, the approach could potentially be generalized to other disease states and immunological phenotypes. Because some donors lacked HLA typing at each locus, the association tests relied only on the typed subset. In an earlier analysis of some 500 of the donors, most TCR beta V segments were observed in productive rearrangements about 90% or about 30% of the time, broadly matching IMGT annotations. In the study, roughly 160 TCR beta chains were listed as associated with cytomegalovirus. Because the 87-base-pair reads could not distinguish some IMGT-functional V segments, including TRBV6-2 and TRBV6-3, those segments were excluded. CMV serostatus was the only immune exposure information available for the cohort. In both the original and validation cohorts, the classifier was reported to diagnose cytomegalovirus status with high specificity and sensitivity. Because counts were too low, some 16 rarely observed V segments, including chromosome 9 orphons, were excluded from the earlier analysis of some 590 of the donors. In a later analysis, several top co-occurrence clusters were reported to appear linked to parvovirus B19, influenza, CMV and Epstein-Barr virus. A further reported finding was that TCR beta sequences accurately predicted the HLA-A and HLA-B alleles for most subjects in the first cohort. Specific HLA alleles were associated with 15,000 to 20,000 TCR beta sequences at a false discovery rate of 0.05 in a later analysis. A later analysis found that TCR association rates varied across HLA loci, with DRB1 alleles showing the most associated TCRs and HLA-C alleles the fewest. Assigning TCR associations to individual alleles was difficult when HLA alleles, especially DR and DQ, strongly co-occurred. A later analysis found that HLA-associated TCR beta chains were more clonally expanded and had lower generation probabilities than equally common non-associated chains. Only TCR beta chains were sequenced in this cohort, and the absence of alpha or paired-chain data limited detectable features. The sequencing pipeline was judged likely to have produced a cluster of highly shared sequence variants as a technical artifact. According to a later genetic analysis, donors in an Asian-associated ancestry cluster had fewer N-insertions in productive TCRs than the approximately 650-donor mean. Across donors, most TCR sequences were observed very rarely, whereas some public TCRs were present in many individuals. A later genetic analysis associated a missense DCLRE1C variant with V-gene and J-gene trimming of TCR beta chains, and an independent cohort replicated the association. A later analysis found that most CMV-associated TCR beta chains appeared HLA-restricted, with HLA associations seemingly driven largely by CMV exposure. In vitro tests confirmed that three of the cytomegalovirus-associated TCR beta chains recognize cytomegalovirus antigens.

The cohort was made up of 666 healthy bone marrow donors. At the time of sampling, every cohort member was nominally healthy, though immune exposures that went unrecorded were likely present. The donor tested CMV seronegative, placing the donor among the 350 or so seronegative members of the cohort. Each donor provided a peripheral blood sample, and peripheral blood mononuclear cells were used for TCR beta sequencing. The Qiagen DNeasy Blood Extraction Kit was used to extract genomic DNA from the blood cell samples. This TCR derives from a girl aged 2 to 9 in good health and CMV-seronegative. Source material: PBMCs. The chain uses TRBV19 and TRBJ2-7; 9 of the junction bases match TRBD2. CDR3 protein: CASSFRLAEVYEQYF. The sequence in DNA is TGTGCCAGTAGTTTCAGACTAGCGGAGGTTTACGAGCAGTACTTC.